Listed below are T cell receptor beta chains from one sample, sequenced in a study of beta chain features in type 1 diabetes. Here immunoSEQ multiplex PCR was the method, and the copy in TCRdb shows in-frame clones only, minus some. The repertoire holds 95,000 to 150,000 clones, 16% seen once, with 2% to 3% in the top ten. Sequencing was performed on central memory CD4+ T cells from blood. These receptors were obtained from a man aged 25 to 45 with type 1 diabetes. CDR3s include the opening cysteine and the closing phenylalanine or tryptophan. Each record gives: V gene, clone size, J gene, D gene, CDR3 length, CDR3 DNA, CDR3 protein. A D gene is named only where the DNA matches it firmly. Expanded clones are given a class, and other clones once, few, many or no size at all.

TRBV18	few	TRBJ1-1	NA	14	TGTGCCAGCTCACCAGCAGGGTTGCGCACTGAAGCTTTCTTT	CASSPAGLRTEAFF
TRBV12-2	few	TRBJ2-7	NA	16	TGTGCAAGTCGCTTAGAAACAGGGACTCCTCCCTACGAGCAGTACTTC	CASRLETGTPPYEQYF
TRBV29-1	few	TRBJ2-5	NA	12	TGCACCATGCGGGGTGGCCAAGAGACCCAGTACTTC	CTMRGGQETQYF
TRBV9	few	TRBJ1-3	NA	14	TGTGCCAGCAGCGCCCCTCCGACTGGAAACACCATATATTTT	CASSAPPTGNTIYF
TRBV7-9	many	TRBJ1-2	TRBD1	13	TGTGCCAGCACCCAAGTCAGGGGGTCTGGCTACACCTTC	CASTQVRGSGYTF
TRBV7-8	NA	TRBJ1-2	NA	13	TGTGCCAGCAGCTTAGGAGAATTAGATGGCTACACCTTC	CASSLGELDGYTF
TRBV5-4	few	TRBJ2-2	TRBD1	16	TGTGCCAGCAGCACCCGACAGGGCCCGAACACCGGGGAGCTGTTTTTT	CASSTRQGPNTGELFF
TRBV6-5	NA	TRBJ2-5	TRBD2	15	TGTGCCAGCAGGCGAAGACTAGCGGGGCAAGAGACCCAGTACTTC	CASRRRLAGQETQYF
TRBV29-1	NA	TRBJ1-1	NA	10	TGCAGCGTCAGGGACGCGGAAGCTTTCTTT	CSVRDAEAFF
TRBV18	NA	TRBJ2-2	NA	14	TGTGCCAGCTCACCAGGGCGAGGACCCGGGGAGCTGTTTTTT	CASSPGRGPGELFF
TRBV27	NA	TRBJ2-5	NA	11	TGTGCCAGCAGATCAGGGGAGACCCAGTACTTC	CASRSGETQYF
TRBV29-1	NA	TRBJ2-5	NA	14	TGCAGCGTCGGGGCGGGACACTACCAAGAGACCCAGTACTTC	CSVGAGHYQETQYF
TRBV19	NA	TRBJ2-2	NA	12	TGTGCCAGTAGATTCGGACCCGGGGAGCTGTTTTTT	CASRFGPGELFF
TRBV30	few	TRBJ2-3	TRBD1	14	TGTGCCTCCACGGCCCGGGACAGCTCCTATACGCAGTATTTT	CASTARDSSYTQYF
TRBV11-3	NA	TRBJ1-2	NA	11	TGTGCCAGCAGCATTACGACAGACAACACCTTC	CASSITTDNTF
TRBV9	NA	TRBJ1-2	NA	12	TGTGCCAGCAGCCGACAGGACGCTGGCTACACCTTC	CASSRQDAGYTF
TRBV28	NA	TRBJ2-7	NA	15	TGTGCCAGCAGTTTAGGAGGGGGCCAGACCTACGAGCAGTACTTC	CASSLGGGQTYEQYF
TRBV4-1	NA	TRBJ2-3	NA	12	TGCGCCAGCAGCCAAGTAGGGGATACGCAGTATTTT	CASSQVGDTQYF
TRBV18	NA	TRBJ1-2	NA	18	TGTGCCAGCTCACCCCGATTAGGGGCAGAGGGAGATAACTATGGCTACACCTTC	CASSPRLGAEGDNYGYTF
TRBV5-1	few	TRBJ2-3	NA	13	TGCGCCAGCATCGGGGACAGCACAGATACGCAGTATTTT	CASIGDSTDTQYF
TRBV19	NA	TRBJ1-5	NA	16	TGTGCCAGTAGTATGGGAAACCAGGGGAGGAATCAGCCCCAGCATTTT	CASSMGNQGRNQPQHF
TRBV5-4	few	TRBJ2-1	NA	15	TGTGCCAGCAGCTTGGGCGGATCCCTTACCAATGAGCAGTTCTTC	CASSLGGSLTNEQFF
TRBV5-1	few	TRBJ2-3	TRBD2	16	TGCGCCAGCAGCTTGGGACTAGCGGGAGTCACAGATACGCAGTATTTT	CASSLGLAGVTDTQYF
TRBV6-5	many	TRBJ2-3	TRBD2	15	TGTGCCAGCAGGGATACCGGGACTAGACGGGATACGCAGTATTTT	CASRDTGTRRDTQYF
TRBV7-2	few	TRBJ1-6	TRBD1	15	TGTGCCAGCAGCTCCCAGGGGGGCCAGAATTCACCCCTCCACTTT	CASSSQGGQNSPLHF
TRBV13	many	TRBJ2-5	NA	13	TGTGCCAGCAGCCCCCGTACACAAGAGACCCAGTACTTC	CASSPRTQETQYF
TRBV15	NA	TRBJ2-7	NA	13	TGTGCCACCAGCTTAAGATCGGGGGACGAGCAGTACTTC	CATSLRSGDEQYF
TRBV6-6	few	TRBJ1-2	NA	14	TGTGCCAGCAGTTACAGGACAAATGACTATGGCTACACCTTC	CASSYRTNDYGYTF
TRBV18	NA	TRBJ1-1	NA	13	TGTGCCAGCTCAGGGGACACCCACACTGAAGCTTTCTTT	CASSGDTHTEAFF
TRBV12-2	NA	TRBJ2-7	NA	14	TGTGCAAGTCGCTTAGGCCTAGCGGCATACGAGCAGTACTTC	CASRLGLAAYEQYF
TRBV6-5	NA	TRBJ1-5	TRBD1	14	TGTGCCAGCAGTCGTACAGGGGGCAATCAGCCCCAGCATTTT	CASSRTGGNQPQHF
TRBV9	few	TRBJ2-7	TRBD1	16	TGTGCCAGCAGCGCCGGGCGGGACAGGGCTTCCTACGAGCAGTACTTC	CASSAGRDRASYEQYF
TRBV5-1	once	TRBJ2-7	NA	16	TGCGCCAGCAGCTTGGCCAGTAAGGGATCCTCCTACGAGCAGTACTTC	CASSLASKGSSYEQYF
TRBV29-1	NA	TRBJ2-1	TRBD2	15	TGCAGCGTTGATCCAGCGGGACCCCCCGGCAATGAGCAGTTCTTC	CSVDPAGPPGNEQFF
TRBV6-5	NA	TRBJ2-7	NA	13	TGTGCCACCGGCGGTGGTAGCTCCTACGAGCAGTACTTC	CATGGGSSYEQYF
TRBV10-3	NA	TRBJ1-4	NA	12	TGTGCCATCAGTGAGTCGAAGGGGAAACTGTTTTTT	CAISESKGKLFF
TRBV25-1	NA	TRBJ2-2	TRBD1	16	TGTGCCAGCAGTACTCCGGGACAGGGGAGGACCGGGGAGCTGTTTTTT	CASSTPGQGRTGELFF
TRBV2	once	TRBJ1-5	TRBD1	13	TGTGCCAGCAGGGGACAGAGCAATCAGCCCCAGCATTTT	CASRGQSNQPQHF
TRBV6-5	NA	TRBJ2-2	NA	15	TGTGCCAGCAGTCCTGTATTGGGCGGGGCCGGGGAGCTGTTTTTT	CASSPVLGGAGELFF
TRBV9	medium-sized	TRBJ2-1	NA	15	TGTGCCAGCAGCGTAGATGGGATCGACTACAATGAGCAGTTCTTC	CASSVDGIDYNEQFF